This T cell receptor beta chain was sequenced for a study of shared clonotypes between healthy human individuals. Remarks on this clone: The antigen is not known.

Here immunoSEQ multiplex PCR was the method, and the copy in TCRdb shows in-frame clones only, minus some. The sample includes about 2.1 million clones, more than 85% of them seen just once. The naive CD8 fraction comprised CD45RO-negative cells positively selected for CCR7 and excluded terminally differentiated effector memory CD45RA+ cells. Study-level findings and limits: Generally, naive subsets (rather than memory subsets) showed larger estimated richness. Naive CD4 clonotypes were shared across a handful of donors at roughly 4.6%.

The clonotype originates from a man aged 18 to 30 in good health. Some clones in this sample may be carry-over from other donors' samples. Sequenced material: naive CD8+ T cells from PBMCs.

The CDR3: CASSGRGRDTQYF. The CDR3 nucleotides read TGTGCCAGCAGTGGCAGGGGGCGGGATACGCAGTATTTT. The rearrangement joins TRBV28 to TRBJ2-3; 8 bases map to TRBD1. The V gene's germline CDR1 is MDHEN and CDR2 SYDVKM. V lost 5 bases, J lost 6 bases, and 4 bases stayed unmatched. CDR3 length: 13 amino acids.